A single sample gave rise to the 18 T cell receptor beta chains below, sequenced in a study of blood T cell repertoires in COVID-19. Profiling relied on immunoSEQ multiplex PCR, and the TCRdb table lists in-frame clones only, not all of them. Of approximately 250,000 clones in the sample, 88% are singletons; the top ten hold about 3.1%. Sequenced input: PBMCs or T cells enriched from blood (not recorded which). Every receptor here comes from a woman in her forties who had been exposed to COVID-19.

The rearrangement links TRBV10-3 to TRBJ2-5, with 14 bases that match TRBD2. Germline CDR1 and CDR2: ENHRY and SYGVKD. V trimming: 6 bases; J trimming: 0 bases; junction bases outside the gene matches: 3. The CDR3 runs 16 residues. CDR3 DNA sequence: TGTGCCATCAGGGGGACTAGCGGGGGAGACCAAGAGACCCAGTACTTC. Protein: CAIRGTSGGDQETQYF.

Only one count was recorded for this clone. This chain connects TRBV28 to TRBJ1-2; 7 bases fit TRBD1. CDR3 size: 14 residues. Germline loops: CDR1 MDHEN, CDR2 SYDVKM. V dropped 6 bases and J dropped 6; count of bases not matched to a gene: 10. CDR3 residues: CASRPRGQTNGYTF. For the CDR3, the DNA is TGTGCCAGCAGGCCGAGGGGACAGACAAATGGCTACACCTTC.

In nucleotides, the CDR3 is TGTGCCAGCTCACCTGCAGAATATGGCTACACCTTC. Its translation is CASSPAEYGYTF. This sequence joins TRBV18 and TRBJ1-2; D remains unclear. Trimming removed 3 bases at V and 5 bases at J, with 7 bases between. Germline-derived CDR1 and CDR2 are KGHSH and LQKENI. The CDR3 runs to 12 residues.

The V call is TRBV28, the J call TRBJ1-4, with D possibly being TRBD1 (5 bases). Germline V gives CDR1 MDHEN, CDR2 SYDVKM. The length of the CDR3 is 18 residues. V dropped 3 bases and J dropped 3 bases, with 20 bases sitting between them. The CDR3 is CASSFAGQRGIANEKLFF. CDR3 in DNA: TGTGCCAGCAGTTTCGCTGGTCAAAGGGGCATCGCTAATGAAAAACTGTTTTTT.

The genes are TRBV27 and TRBJ2-3; no clear D gene. Trimming cost V 6 bases and J 3 bases, with 4 bases left between them. Germline V gene data show CDR1 as MNHEY and CDR2 as SMNVEV (reference sequence). The CDR3 is made up of 11 amino acids. The DNA of the CDR3 is TGTGCCAGCAGACAAACAGATACGCAGTATTTT. This sequence encodes CASRQTDTQYF.

This chain connects TRBV16 to TRBJ1-2; D call uncertain. CDR1 KGHSY and CDR2 FQNENV come from the germline V gene. V lost 2 bases to trimming and J lost 7 bases, with 8 bases between them. The CDR3 has 12 residues. The CDR3 sequence: CASSQGRTGYTF. CDR3 nucleotides: TGTGCCAGCAGCCAAGGGAGGACTGGCTACACCTTC.

This rearrangement joins TRBV24-1 to TRBJ1-2; tentative D call: TRBD1 (6 bases). The CDR3 is made up of 13 amino acids. V was trimmed by 9 bases and J by 2 bases, leaving 12 bases between them. Germline CDR1 reads KGHDR; CDR2 reads SFDVKD. The CDR3 DNA follows: TGTGCCACCGGGGGGGGGCCCAACTATGGCTACACCTTC. Translation gives CATGGGPNYGYTF.

The chain links TRBV29-1 to TRBJ1-4; no clear D gene. V lost 4 bases to trimming and J lost 0 bases, with 9 bases between them. In germline, CDR1 is SQVTM, CDR2 ANQGSEA. The CDR3 extends over 14 amino acids. The chain's CDR3 is CSVAVEATNEKLFF. Here the CDR3 DNA reads TGCAGCGTTGCAGTTGAAGCAACTAATGAAAAACTGTTTTTT.

The V gene is TRBV25-1, the J gene TRBJ2-2; TRBD2 agrees at 9 bases. V lost 5 bases and J lost 0; bases outside the gene matches: 10. This CDR3 region has 18 residues. Germline V gives CDR1 MGHDK, CDR2 SYGVNS. CDR3 residues: CASSKPGSSGTNTGELFF. The CDR3 DNA reads TGTGCCAGCAGTAAACCGGGCTCTAGCGGGACGAACACCGGGGAGCTGTTTTTT.

The chain links TRBV25-1 to TRBJ1-6, with 7 bases matching TRBD1. The V gene end was trimmed by 8 bases and the J gene end by 7 bases; junction bases not matched to a gene: 8. This CDR3 has 14 amino acids. Looked up from germline, CDR1 is MGHDK and CDR2 is SYGVNS. CDR3 loop: CASRPGQENSPLHF. The CDR3 DNA sequence: TGTGCCAGCCGCCCCGGACAGGAGAATTCACCCCTCCACTTT.

The chain uses TRBV7-9 and TRBJ1-2; possible D gene TRBD1, 5 bases. The CDR3 length is 13 residues. Germline CDR1 and CDR2: SEHNR and FQNEAQ (reference sequence). V was pared by 3 bases and J by 4 bases, with 9 bases between. CDR3 in amino acids: CASSFGQGYGYTF. The CDR3 nucleotides read TGTGCCAGCAGCTTCGGGCAGGGCTATGGCTACACCTTC.

The chain couples TRBV7-3 to TRBJ2-2; a possible D gene is TRBD2 (6 bases). The CDR3 totals 16 residues. CDR1 is SGHTA and CDR2 is FQGTGA in the germline V gene. Trimming took off 5 bases at V and 0 bases at J, with 13 bases between the two ends. CDR3 sequence reads: CASSKAGLSNTGELFF. The CDR3 DNA is TGTGCCAGCAGCAAGGCGGGACTCTCGAACACCGGGGAGCTGTTTTTT.

The rearrangement joins TRBV18 to TRBJ1-1, with 8 bases identical to TRBD1. CDR1 is KGHSH and CDR2 is LQKENI in the germline V gene. The CDR3 spans 15 residues. V lost 1 base to trimming and J lost 5 bases; unmatched junction nucleotides: 6. The DNA of the CDR3 is TGTGCCAGCTCACCACAACAGGGGGAATTGACTGAAGCTTTCTTT. Its translation: CASSPQQGELTEAFF.

The chain has TRBV27 and TRBJ2-3; 12 nucleotides align to TRBD2. In germline, CDR1 is MNHEY, CDR2 SMNVEV (reference sequence). J gave up 7 bases and V 4 bases, and 3 bases lay outside the gene matches. CDR3 length: 14 amino acids. The CDR3 nucleotides read TGTGCCAGCAGTTCCGGACTAGCGGGAAATACGCAGTATTTT. Its protein is CASSSGLAGNTQYF.

The chain has TRBV10-3 and TRBJ1-2; weak D call: TRBD1 (6 bases). The CDR3 runs 13 residues. Germline CDR1 and CDR2: ENHRY and SYGVKD. Trimming shortened V by 6 bases and J by 2 bases, and 10 bases separated the two germline ends. CDR3 coding DNA: TGTGCCATCAGGTTTGACAGGAACTATGGCTACACCTTC. Translation gives CAIRFDRNYGYTF.

The chain employs TRBV6-5 and TRBJ2-3, with D possibly TRBD1 on 5 matching bases. CDR1 and CDR2 (germline): MNHEY, SVGAGI. The CDR3 totals 14 residues. V was cut by 3 bases and J by 5 bases, with 12 bases left in between. CDR3 bases: TGTGCCAGCAGTTATATCGGACAACAAGATACGCAGTATTTT. It is translated as CASSYIGQQDTQYF.

The V gene is TRBV5-1, the J gene TRBJ1-4; perhaps TRBD1 as D (5 bases). Per the germline V gene, CDR1 is SGHRS and CDR2 is YFSETQ. This CDR3 is 15 amino acids long. The V end was cut by 3 bases, the J end by 3 bases, with 12 bases between. Here the CDR3 reads CASSSAGPPNEKLFF. CDR3 bases: TGCGCCAGCAGCTCTGCGGGACCGCCTAATGAAAAACTGTTTTTT.

The chain uses TRBV6-5 and TRBJ2-3; D uncertain. Germline lookup yields CDR1 MNHEY and CDR2 SVGAGI. The V end was cut by 5 bases, the J end by 6 bases, with 12 bases between. The CDR3 spans 13 residues. This CDR3 reads CASSPSRRDTQYF. The CDR3 bases are TGTGCCAGCAGTCCTAGTCGAAGGGATACGCAGTATTTT.